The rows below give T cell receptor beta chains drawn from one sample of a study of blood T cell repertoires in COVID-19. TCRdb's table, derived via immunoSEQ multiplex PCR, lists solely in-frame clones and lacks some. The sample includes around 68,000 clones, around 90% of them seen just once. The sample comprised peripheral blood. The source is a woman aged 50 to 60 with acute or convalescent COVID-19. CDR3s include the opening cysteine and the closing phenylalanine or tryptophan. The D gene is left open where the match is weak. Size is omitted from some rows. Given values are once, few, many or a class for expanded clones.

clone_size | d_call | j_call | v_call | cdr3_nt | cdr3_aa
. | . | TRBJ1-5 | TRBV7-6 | TGTGCCAGCAGCCCCCTGGGAGGACGTAATAGCAATCAGCCCCAGCATTTT | CASSPLGGRNSNQPQHF
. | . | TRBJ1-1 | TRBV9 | TGTGCCAGCAGCGTAGTTACAGGAGCGAACACTGAAGCTTTCTTT | CASSVVTGANTEAFF
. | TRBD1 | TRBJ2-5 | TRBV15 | TGTGCCACCAGCAGAGATGACAGGGTGAGATTGGGAGAGACCCAGTACTTC | CATSRDDRVRLGETQYF
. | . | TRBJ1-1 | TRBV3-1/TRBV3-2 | TGTGCCAGCAGCCTAGGACAGAACACTGAAGCTTTCTTT | CASSLGQNTEAFF
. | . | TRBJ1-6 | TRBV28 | TGTGCCAGCAGTTTTAGGTTCGGGGATTCACCCCTCCACTTT | CASSFRFGDSPLHF
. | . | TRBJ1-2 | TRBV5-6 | TGTGCCAGCAGCTCAGGAACTTCTAACTATGGCTACACCTTC | CASSSGTSNYGYTF
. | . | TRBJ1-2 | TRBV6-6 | TGTGCCAGCAGTTCCGACACCACGGCGGGCTACACCTTC | CASSSDTTAGYTF
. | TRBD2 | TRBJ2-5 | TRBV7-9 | TGTGCCAGCAGCTCCCCGCGGCTAGCGGGAGGGCCGGTTGAGACCCAGTACTTC | CASSSPRLAGGPVETQYF
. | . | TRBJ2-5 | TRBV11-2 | TGTGCCAGCAGCCGCGAACGCCAAGAGACCCAGTACTTC | CASSRERQETQYF
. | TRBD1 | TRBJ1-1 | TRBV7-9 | TGTGCCAGCAGCGGCGGGACAGGGGGCTGGGTGGACACTGAAGCTTTCTTT | CASSGGTGGWVDTEAFF
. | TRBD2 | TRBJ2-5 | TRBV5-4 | TGTGCCAGCAGCGCAGGGACTAGCGGGGGATCATTTCAAGAGACCCAGTACTTC | CASSAGTSGGSFQETQYF
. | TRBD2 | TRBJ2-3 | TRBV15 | TGTGCCACCAGCAGTGCGACTAGCGGGAGAACAGATACGCAGTATTTT | CATSSATSGRTDTQYF
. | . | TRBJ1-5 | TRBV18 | TGTGCCAGCTCGCTAGGACACGATAGCAATCAGCCCCAGCATTTT | CASSLGHDSNQPQHF
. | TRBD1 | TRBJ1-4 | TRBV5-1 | TGCGCCAGCAGCTTCAGGGGGTACGGAGCTAATGAAAAACTGTTTTTT | CASSFRGYGANEKLFF
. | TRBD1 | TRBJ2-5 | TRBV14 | TGTGCCAGCAGCCTTCAGGGGGCGCGGCGGGGAGAGACCCAGTACTTC | CASSLQGARRGETQYF
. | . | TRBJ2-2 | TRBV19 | TGTGCCAGTAGTTCGACAGCTCCCGGGGAGCTGTTTTTT | CASSSTAPGELFF
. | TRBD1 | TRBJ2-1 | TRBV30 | TGTGCCTGGAGTATAGACAGGGGGCACAATGAGCAGTTCTTC | CAWSIDRGHNEQFF
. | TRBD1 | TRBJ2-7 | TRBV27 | TGTGCCAGCAGCCTCCGGGACAGGGGCTACGAGCAGTACTTC | CASSLRDRGYEQYF
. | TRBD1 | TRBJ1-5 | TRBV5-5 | TGTGCCAGCAGCTTGGCGGGACAGCCGCCGGGGGGGGCCCAGCATTTT | CASSLAGQPPGGAQHF
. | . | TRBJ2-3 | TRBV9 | TGTGCCAGCAGCCCTAGTACGTTGAGTTACACAGATACGCAGTATTTT | CASSPSTLSYTDTQYF
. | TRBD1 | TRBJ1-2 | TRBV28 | TGTGCCAGCAGCCCAGGACAGGGTCGCTATGGCTACACCTTC | CASSPGQGRYGYTF
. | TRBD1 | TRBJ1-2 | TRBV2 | TGTGCCAGCAGTGGACAGGGGATCTATGGCTACACCTTC | CASSGQGIYGYTF
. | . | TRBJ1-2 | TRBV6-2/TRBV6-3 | TGTGCCAGCAGTTCCCACGGGACATCGGGCTACACCTTC | CASSSHGTSGYTF
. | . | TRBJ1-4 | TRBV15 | TGTGCCACCAGCAGAGGGGACACTAAGGAAAAACTGTTTTTT | CATSRGDTKEKLFF
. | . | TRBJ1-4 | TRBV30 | TGTGCCTGGATCAGGGATGAAAAACTGTTTTTT | CAWIRDEKLFF
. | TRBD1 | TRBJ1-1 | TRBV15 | TGTGCCACCAGCAGTGCGGACAGGGCTGACACTGAAGCTTTCTTT | CATSSADRADTEAFF
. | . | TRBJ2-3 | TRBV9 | TGTGCCAGCAGCGTGTCGGGACTCTTCACAGATACGCAGTATTTT | CASSVSGLFTDTQYF
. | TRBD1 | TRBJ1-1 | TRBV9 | TGTGCCAGCAGCGTAGAGCCAGGGGGAGCTTTCTTT | CASSVEPGGAFF
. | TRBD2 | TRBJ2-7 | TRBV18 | TGTGCCAGCTCACCAGCTAGCGGGCGAAGCTCCTACGAGCAGTACTTC | CASSPASGRSSYEQYF
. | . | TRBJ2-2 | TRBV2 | TGTGCCAGCAGGGCGGTAGTCACCGGGGAGCTGTTTTTT | CASRAVVTGELFF
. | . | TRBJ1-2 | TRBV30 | TGTGCCTGTGACAGCTATGGCTACACCTTC | CACDSYGYTF
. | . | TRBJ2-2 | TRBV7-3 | TGTGCCAGCGGCACAGGATTGAACACCGGGGAGCTGTTTTTT | CASGTGLNTGELFF
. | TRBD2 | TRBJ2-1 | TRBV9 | TGTGCCAGCACGGGACTAGCGGGAGACAATGAGCAGTTCTTC | CASTGLAGDNEQFF
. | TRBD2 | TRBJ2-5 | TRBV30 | TGTGCCTGGGCCTCCCCCCAGCGGGAGCAAGAGACCCAGTACTTC | CAWASPQREQETQYF
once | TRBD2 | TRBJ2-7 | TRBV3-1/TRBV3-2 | TGTGCCAGCAGCCGGGGGGGCTACGAGCAGTACTTC | CASSRGGYEQYF
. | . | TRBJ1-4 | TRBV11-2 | TGTGCCAGCAGCTCCGACAGGTCTTATGAAAAACTGTTTTTT | CASSSDRSYEKLFF
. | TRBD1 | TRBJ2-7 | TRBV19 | TGTGCCAGTGAAGGACAGGGGTTCCGCGAGCAGTACTTC | CASEGQGFREQYF
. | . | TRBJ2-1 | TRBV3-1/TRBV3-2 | TGTGCCAGCAGCCAAGATCACCAGGGGCAGTTCTTC | CASSQDHQGQFF
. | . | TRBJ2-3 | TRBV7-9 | TGTGCCAGCAGCCTAGGGGCGGGGATGCGAGCAGATACGCAGTATTTT | CASSLGAGMRADTQYF
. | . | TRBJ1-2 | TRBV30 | TGTGCCTGGAGTGTTGAGGGTTGGGGCTACACCTTC | CAWSVEGWGYTF
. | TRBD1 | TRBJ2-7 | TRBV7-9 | TGTGCCAGCAGCTTACGGGGGACAGGGGACCACGAGCAGTACTTC | CASSLRGTGDHEQYF
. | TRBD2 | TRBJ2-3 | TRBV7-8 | TGTGCCAGCAGCACCAGCGGGGGGTGGGATACGCAGTATTTT | CASSTSGGWDTQYF
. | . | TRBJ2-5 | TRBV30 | TGTGCCTACCAAAGGGGGGGGGTCCAAGAGACCCAGTACTTC | CAYQRGGVQETQYF
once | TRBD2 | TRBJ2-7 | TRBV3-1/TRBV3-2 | TGTGCCAGCAGCCAAGTCCCCGGCGGGAGCTCCTACGAGCAGTACTTC | CASSQVPGGSSYEQYF
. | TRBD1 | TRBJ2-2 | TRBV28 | TGTGCCAGCAGTCCTTGGACAGGAACGAACACCGGGGAGCTGTTTTTT | CASSPWTGTNTGELFF
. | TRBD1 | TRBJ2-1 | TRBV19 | TGTGCCAGTAGTATAGCCGGGACAGACTACAATGAGCAGTTCTTC | CASSIAGTDYNEQFF